This T cell receptor (beta chain) stems from a study of cytomegalovirus exposure and HLA in healthy donors. The study's findings and limits: In a later analysis, at a false discovery rate of 0.05, 16,951 TCR beta sequences were associated with HLA alleles.

V was shortened by 0 bases and J by 2 bases, with 8 bases between the two germline ends. Germline CDR1 and CDR2: SGHRS and YFSETQ. The CDR3 spans 14 residues. With regard to this clone: Its antigen is not identified.

The PCR employed 60 Vbeta primers together with 13 Jbeta primers. This table comes from immunoSEQ multiplex PCR, and its TCRdb copy is limited to in-frame clones, with some not included. The repertoire table contains about 48,000 clones. This sequence joins TRBV5-1 and TRBJ1-2; no reliable D call. This sequence originates from a male donor in good health and CMV-seropositive. Sequencing input: PBMCs. In DNA form, the CDR3 reads TGCGCCAGCAGCTTGGATCCAGAAAACTATGGCTACACCTTC. Its translation: CASSLDPENYGYTF.